This T cell receptor (beta chain) was identified in a study of T cells in localized non-small cell lung cancer. Note on this clone: As yet, its antigen is unknown.

General study results and limits: Uninvolved adjacent lung, not tumor, had the highest T cell clonality.

The assay was immunoSEQ multiplex PCR, and TCRdb's table has in-frame clones only and misses some. The sample holds about 83,000 clones, 65% to 85% seen once. CDR3 length equals 13 residues. The germline V gene encodes CDR1 MNHEY and CDR2 SVGAGI. Losses at the gene ends were 5 bases for V and 2 bases for J; bases not matched to a gene: 3. The starting material was peripheral blood, obtained before any cancer treatment. The chain uses TRBV6-5 and TRBJ2-7; the match to TRBD1 covers 7 bases. The receptor was derived from a female donor of 60 years or more with stage I lung adenocarcinoma. CDR3: CASSDRAPYEQYF. The DNA for the CDR3 is TGTGCCAGCAGTGACAGGGCCCCCTACGAGCAGTACTTC.